Presented here are 12 T cell receptor beta chains from one specimen sequenced in a study of identical twins. TCRdb independently ran MiXCR on the 5' RACE reads; one entry per CDR3 protein. The sample includes approximately 700,000 distinct CDR3 sequences, 6% to 6.5% seen only once; the top ten take 1.5% to 2%. The sequencing input was naive T cells sorted from blood. Every receptor here comes from a man between 18 and 29 years old in good health.

This clonotype has at least ten counts. This chain links TRBV18 with TRBJ2-2; D remains ambiguous. This CDR3 is built from 16 residues. Trimming took 5 bases from V and 3 from J, leaving 16 bases between them. Germline V gene data show CDR1 as KGHSH and CDR2 as LQKENI. The CDR3 DNA is TGTGCCAGCTCAGGATCCCCTGCATCGGACACCGGGGAGCTGTTTTTT. Residues: CASSGSPASDTGELFF.

The sample holds a few counts of this clonotype. The CDR3, as DNA: TGTGCCTGGAGAAAGTCTGGCCCGGGGGATACGCAGTATTTT. It encodes CAWRKSGPGDTQYF. This rearrangement joins TRBV30 to TRBJ2-3; D perhaps matches TRBD2 (5 bases). The CDR3 consists of 14 residues. Trimming shortened V by 3 bases and J by 6 bases, and 16 bases separated the two germline ends. The germline gives CDR1 GTSNPN, CDR2 SVGIG (reference sequence).

This clonotype came up many times. This chain uses TRBV6-4 with TRBJ2-1; D might be TRBD2 (5 bases). V lost 0 bases to trimming and J lost 0 bases, with 9 bases between them. CDR3 length: 16 residues. CDR1 is MRHNA, CDR2 SNTAGT, per germline. DNA of the CDR3: TGTGCCAGCAGTGACTCGTGGAGGAGCTCCTACAATGAGCAGTTCTTC. It specifies CASSDSWRSSYNEQFF.

The J gene is TRBJ1-2, the V gene TRBV20-1; D perhaps matches TRBD1 (5 bases). The CDR3 contains 14 residues. V was shortened by 0 bases and J by 2 bases, with 10 bases between the two germline ends. Germline CDR1 and CDR2: DFQATT and SNEGSKA (reference sequence). CDR3: CSAREGEPNYGYTF. The CDR3 coding sequence is TGCAGTGCTAGAGAGGGGGAGCCGAACTATGGCTACACCTTC.

This clonotype was seen many times. The chain carries TRBV5-1 and TRBJ2-5; no firm D call. The germline gives CDR1 SGHRS, CDR2 YFSETQ. The CDR3 totals 12 residues. The V end was cut by 1 base, the J end by 3 bases, with 4 bases between. The DNA of the CDR3 is TGCGCCAGCAGCTTGCCGGAAGAGACCCAGTACTTC. Protein product: CASSLPEETQYF.

This clonotype was counted ten times or more. For the CDR3, the DNA is TGCGCCAGCAGCTTGGAGGACTTTACAGATACGCAGTATTTT. Its translation is CASSLEDFTDTQYF. V usage is TRBV5-1 and J usage is TRBJ2-3; a weak D match, TRBD2 (5 bases). The germline gives CDR1 SGHRS, CDR2 YFSETQ. The CDR3 is 14 amino acids. V was cut by 0 bases and J by 3 bases, with 8 bases left in between.

The table lists this clonotype with a few counts. CDR3 loop: CASITVGSTGELFF. The CDR3 DNA is TGTGCCAGCATCACCGTAGGGTCCACCGGGGAGCTGTTTTTT. The chain couples TRBV11-2 to TRBJ2-2; D gene ambiguous. Trimming pared 7 bases from V and 4 bases from J, leaving 13 bases between. Germline-derived CDR1 and CDR2 are SGHAT and FQNNGV. CDR3 length: 14 residues.

This clonotype has a count of ten or more. This chain uses TRBV15 with TRBJ2-5, with D unclear. The germline V gene encodes CDR1 LNHNV and CDR2 YYDKDF (reference sequence). V lost 3 bases to trimming and J lost 3 bases, with 11 bases between them. The CDR3 consists of 14 residues. CDR3 DNA sequence: TGTGCCACCAGCAGGGACGCTCCTAAAGAGACCCAGTACTTC. This codes for CATSRDAPKETQYF.

This clonotype was observed a handful of times. The V gene is TRBV11-2, the J gene TRBJ2-2; 7 positions agree with TRBD1. With V trimmed by 4 bases and J by 7 bases, 12 bases remained unmatched. CDR1 and CDR2 from the germline V gene are SGHAT and FQNNGV. CDR3 size: 16 residues. For the CDR3, the DNA is TGTGCCAGCAGCTCCGGAACACGAGGGGGCTACGGGGAGCTGTTTTTT. It translates to CASSSGTRGGYGELFF.

This clonotype was observed at least ten times. The chain is built from TRBV20-1 and TRBJ2-5; no reliable D call. CDR3 length equals 13 residues. Germline V lookup: CDR1 DFQATT, CDR2 SNEGSKA (reference sequence). Trimming took off 6 bases at V and 1 base at J, with 12 bases between the two ends. The CDR3 bases are TGCAGTGCCCCGGATTTGAGCCAAGAGACCCAGTACTTC. Amino acid sequence: CSAPDLSQETQYF.

Concerning this clonotype: This sequence may be a read error, since a much larger clone differs from it by one base. This likely comes from a read error, as the CDR3 has no conserved phenylalanine or tryptophan at its end. The CDR3 region has the DNA TGTGCCAGCAGCCCGGGGAGGACGGAGCAGTACTGC. This gives the protein CASSPGRTEQYC. The gene calls are TRBV3-1 and TRBJ2-7, with D perhaps matching TRBD2 (6 bases). The CDR3 is made up of 12 amino acids. Deletions cut 4 bases from V and 7 bases from J, with 11 bases between. Germline-derived CDR1 and CDR2 are LGHDT and YNNKEL (reference sequence).

This clonotype was detected ten times or more. V gene TRBV28 combines with J gene TRBJ2-7, with 7 bases aligning to TRBD1. V gave up 7 bases and J gave up 3 bases; unmatched junction bases: 9. The CDR3 is 14 amino acids. Per germline, CDR1 MDHEN and CDR2 SYDVKM. The CDR3 is CASTQRGQSYEQYF. In DNA, the CDR3 is TGTGCCAGCACCCAAAGGGGACAGAGCTACGAGCAGTACTTC.